Presented here are 6 T cell receptor beta chains from one specimen sequenced in a study of cytomegalovirus exposure and HLA in healthy donors. The PCR used 60 Vbeta and 13 Jbeta primers. Method: immunoSEQ multiplex PCR; TCRdb's copy keeps in-frame clones and lacks some. Of about 160,000 clones in the sample, roughly two thirds were seen once. The sample comprised PBMCs. The receptors derive from a woman aged 25 to 39 in good health and CMV-seronegative.

The rearrangement links TRBV6-1 to TRBJ2-2; D may be TRBD1 (5 bases). The V gene's germline CDR1 is MNHNS and CDR2 SASEGT. This CDR3 is 13 amino acids long. Trimming shortened V by 6 bases and J by 1 base, and 6 bases separated the two germline ends. CDR3 sequence reads: CASRTENTGELFF. CDR3 bases: TGTGCCAGCAGGACAGAGAACACCGGGGAGCTGTTTTTT.

Notes on this clone: A read error may account for a junction end that differs from germline. This CDR3 is also generated by other DNA sequences in the sample. This rearrangement joins TRBV6-5 to TRBJ2-7, with 7 bases aligning to TRBD2. CDR3 length equals 14 residues. Per germline, CDR1 MNHEY and CDR2 SVGAGI. The CDR3 region has the DNA TGTGCTAGCACCCCTCCGGGGGGCTCCTACGAGCAGTACTTC. Its protein product is CASTPPGGSYEQYF.

This chain uses TRBV5-6 with TRBJ2-1, with D maybe TRBD2 (5 bases). V lost 0 bases to trimming and J lost 9 bases, with 7 bases between them. The CDR3 is 12 residues long. CDR1 SGHDT and CDR2 YYEEEE come from the germline V gene. The CDR3 DNA reads as TGTGCCAGCAGCTTGGTAGCGACTGAGCAGTTCTTC. Translated: CASSLVATEQFF.

The V call is TRBV28, the J call TRBJ1-1, with 10 bases identical to TRBD1. CDR3 length: 15 amino acids. J lost 3 bases, V lost 5 bases, and 6 bases had no gene match. Germline lookup yields CDR1 MDHEN and CDR2 SYDVKM. The CDR3 sequence: CASSAGQGWDTEAFF. Here the CDR3 DNA reads TGTGCCAGCAGTGCGGGACAGGGGTGGGACACTGAAGCTTTCTTT.

The rearrangement uses TRBV7-9 and TRBJ2-7; tentatively, D is TRBD1 (6 bases). Deletions cut 5 bases from V and 1 base from J, with 12 bases between. The CDR3 runs to 14 residues. The germline gives CDR1 SEHNR, CDR2 FQNEAQ (reference sequence). Here the CDR3 DNA reads TGTGCCAGCAGCACTGGGGACATTTCCTACGAGCAGTACTTC. Amino acids: CASSTGDISYEQYF.

This chain links TRBV7-6 with TRBJ1-2; 11 bases agree with TRBD1. V lost 6 bases to trimming and J lost 2 bases; unmatched junction nucleotides: 5. The CDR3 sequence is 15 residues long. CDR1 and CDR2 (germline): SGHVS, FNYEAQ. In DNA, the CDR3 is TGTGCCAGCAGTTCCGGACAGGGGGCCAACTATGGCTACACCTTC. Amino acid sequence: CASSSGQGANYGYTF.